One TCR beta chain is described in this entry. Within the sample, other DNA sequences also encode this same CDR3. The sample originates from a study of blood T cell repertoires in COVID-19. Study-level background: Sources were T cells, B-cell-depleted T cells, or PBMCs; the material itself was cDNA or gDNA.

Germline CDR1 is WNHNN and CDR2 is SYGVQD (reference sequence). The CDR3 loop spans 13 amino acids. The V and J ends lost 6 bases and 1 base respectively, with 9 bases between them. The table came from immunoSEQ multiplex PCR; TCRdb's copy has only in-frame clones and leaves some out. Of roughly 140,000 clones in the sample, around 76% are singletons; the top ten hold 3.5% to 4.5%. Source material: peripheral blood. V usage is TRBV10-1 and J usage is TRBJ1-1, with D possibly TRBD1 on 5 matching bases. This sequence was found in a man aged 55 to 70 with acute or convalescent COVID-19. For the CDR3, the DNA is TGCGCCAGCAGCGAGACAGCGAACACTGAAGCTTTCTTT. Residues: CASSETANTEAFF.